The 16 T cell receptor beta chains presented below share a single source sample, sequenced in a study of T cell changes during pregnancy in multiple sclerosis (dated by TCRdb to the late 2010s). The library was prepared using the immunoSEQ multiplex PCR assay. TCRdb carries this immuneACCESS record with in-frame sequences only. Its versions omit some clonotypes, under half of them owing to an unresolved V gene in the studies checked, with the rest unexplained. This sample holds over 30,000 clones; almost 95% were observed only once. Together, the top ten hold over 0.95% of the sample. Sequencing was performed on PBMCs (not recorded whether the cells were cultured). These receptors all come from a female donor with multiple sclerosis, enrolled in a pregnancy study.

The rearrangement uses TRBV11-2 and TRBJ1-5; 7 bases map to TRBD1. There are 13 residues in the CDR3. Germline values: CDR1 SGHAT, CDR2 FQNNGV. Trimming took 5 bases from V and 7 from J; bases not matched to a gene: 5. In DNA form, the CDR3 reads TGTGCCAGCAGCCTCAACAGGGGACAGCCCCAGCATTTT. Encoded protein: CASSLNRGQPQHF. The variable domain in full, with the rest retrieved from reference TRBV11-2 and TRBJ1-5, is EAGVAQSPRYKIIEKRQSVAFWCNPISGHATLYWYQQILGQGPKLLIQFQNNGVVDDSQLPKDRFSAERLKGVDSTLKIQPAKLEDSAVYLCASSLNRGQPQHFGDGTRLSIL.

The chain carries TRBV6-6 and TRBJ1-2; 8 bases align to TRBD1. J gave up 10 bases and V 6 bases, and 7 bases lay outside the gene matches. The CDR3 totals 12 residues. Germline lookup yields CDR1 MNHNY and CDR2 SVGAGI (reference sequence). The CDR3 is CASRPGQGNYTF. The CDR3 nucleotides read TGTGCCAGCAGACCCGGACAGGGAAACTACACCTTC.

The chain employs TRBV5-1 and TRBJ2-5; D gene uncertain. Germline-derived CDR1 and CDR2 are SGHRS and YFSETQ. The germline V and J ends were trimmed by 2 bases and 3 bases, with 11 bases remaining between them. The CDR3 runs to 14 residues. Here the CDR3 DNA reads TGCGCCAGCAGCTTTAGGTCGCAGAAAGAGACCCAGTACTTC. The encoded protein is CASSFRSQKETQYF.

This rearrangement joins TRBV15 to TRBJ2-7; D is perhaps TRBD1 (5 bases). Trimming removed 5 bases at V and 6 bases at J, with 17 bases between. The germline V gene encodes CDR1 LNHNV and CDR2 YYDKDF (reference sequence). This CDR3 has 14 amino acids. The CDR3 DNA is TGTGCCACCAGCCCCCGACAGAGCATCTCCGAGCAGTACTTC. Its translation: CATSPRQSISEQYF.

The rearrangement links TRBV18 to TRBJ1-1, with TRBD1 matching over 7 bases. CDR3 length: 16 amino acids. Trimming at V came to 1 base and at J to 0 bases, leaving 5 bases not matched to a gene. The germline V gene encodes CDR1 KGHSH and CDR2 LQKENI. DNA for the CDR3: TGTGCCAGCTCACCACAAACAGGGGACATGAACACTGAAGCTTTCTTT. Protein: CASSPQTGDMNTEAFF.

The chain joins TRBV6-1 to TRBJ2-1; TRBD1 might be the D (5 bases). This CDR3 is built from 12 residues. Germline CDR1 and CDR2: MNHNS and SASEGT. V was trimmed by 7 bases and J by 8 bases, leaving 12 bases between them. CDR3 in amino acids: CASMARADEQFF. For the CDR3, the DNA is TGTGCCAGCATGGCCAGGGCCGATGAGCAGTTCTTC.

The chain carries TRBV29-1 and TRBJ2-2, with 10 bases lining up with TRBD2. Germline CDR1 and CDR2: SQVTM and ANQGSEA. Trimming at V came to 5 bases and at J to 1 base, leaving 13 bases not matched to a gene. The CDR3 is 18 residues long. DNA for the CDR3: TGCAGCGTTTCATTCCGGGAACTAGCGGGGCTGAACACCGGGGAGCTGTTTTTT. This codes for CSVSFRELAGLNTGELFF.

The chain employs TRBV5-1 and TRBJ2-3; D gene uncertain. Looked up from germline, CDR1 is SGHRS and CDR2 is YFSETQ. The CDR3 has 14 residues. Trimming took 4 bases from V and 4 from J, leaving 13 bases between them. The CDR3 loop is CASSVSTTADTQYF. DNA of the CDR3: TGCGCCAGCAGCGTGTCAACGACCGCAGATACGCAGTATTTT.

The V call is TRBV4-1, the J call TRBJ2-5; D possibly corresponds to TRBD2 (6 bases). Germline CDR1 and CDR2: MGHRA and YSYEKL. This CDR3 is built from 14 residues. Trimming pared 4 bases from V and 1 base from J, leaving 10 bases between. The CDR3 protein is CASSLRELQETQYF. The CDR3 DNA reads as TGCGCCAGCAGCCTTCGGGAGCTCCAAGAGACCCAGTACTTC.

Of note for this clone: Other nucleotide sequences from this sample produce the same CDR3. The chain uses TRBV10-1 and TRBJ2-3; D is ambiguous. The CDR3 is 12 amino acids. The V gene's germline CDR1 is WNHNN and CDR2 SYGVQD (reference sequence). Deletions cut 0 bases from V and 3 bases from J, with 1 base between. The DNA of the CDR3 is TGCGCCAGCAGTGAGTCAACAGATACGCAGTATTTT. Protein product: CASSESTDTQYF.

This sequence joins TRBV7-9 and TRBJ1-1; D unresolved. CDR1 is SEHNR, CDR2 FQNEAQ, per germline (reference sequence). This CDR3 is built from 14 residues. The V and J ends lost 4 bases and 1 base respectively, with 10 bases between them. This CDR3 is CASSWVRENTEAFF. For the CDR3, the DNA is TGTGCCAGCAGCTGGGTCCGGGAGAACACTGAAGCTTTCTTT.

This rearrangement joins TRBV7-9 to TRBJ1-4; D perhaps matches TRBD1 (6 bases). V lost 6 bases and J lost 6, with 17 bases in between. This CDR3 is built from 15 residues. Germline CDR1 is SEHNR and CDR2 is FQNEAQ (reference sequence). The CDR3 here is CASSPPGGTDEKLFF. The CDR3, as DNA: TGTGCCAGCAGTCCCCCGGGGGGCACGGATGAAAAACTGTTTTTT.

The V gene is TRBV18, the J gene TRBJ2-7; 11 bases are a match to TRBD1. Germline lookup yields CDR1 KGHSH and CDR2 LQKENI. The junction had 0 bases not matched to a gene; V was cut back by 5 bases and J by 3 bases. The CDR3 is 13 amino acids. The DNA for the CDR3 is TGTGCCAGCTCAGGGACAGGGGGCTACGAGCAGTACTTC. Its translation: CASSGTGGYEQYF.

In this sample, this clone turned up once. The CDR3 spells CASSLLAGASDTQYF. The CDR3 DNA follows: TGTGCCAGCAGCTTACTTGCGGGAGCTTCAGATACGCAGTATTTT. J is TRBJ2-3 and V is TRBV11-2; TRBD2 matches at 7 bases. The CDR3 contains 15 residues. Germline CDR1 SGHAT, CDR2 FQNNGV. Losses at the gene ends were 2 bases for V and 4 bases for J; bases not matched to a gene: 6.

The gene calls are TRBV27 and TRBJ2-1; a possible D gene is TRBD2 (5 bases). Between the trimmed V and J ends, which lost 4 bases and 2 bases, there was a span of 12 bases. CDR1 and CDR2 (germline): MNHEY, SMNVEV (reference sequence). The CDR3 is 15 residues long. The CDR3 coding sequence is TGTGCCAGCAGTTATCGGGGTTACGCCTACAATGAGCAGTTCTTC. Its protein product is CASSYRGYAYNEQFF.

The J gene is TRBJ1-1, the V gene TRBV5-1, with D unresolved. Trimming stripped 2 bases from V and 0 bases from J, with 8 bases between. Germline V gives CDR1 SGHRS, CDR2 YFSETQ. The CDR3 contains 14 residues. The CDR3: CASSLTSVNTEAFF. Here the CDR3 DNA reads TGCGCCAGCAGCTTAACATCGGTGAACACTGAAGCTTTCTTT.